Each of the 7 T cell receptor beta chains below was sequenced from the same sample in a study of T cells in Graves' hyperthyroidism and ophthalmopathy. Researchers amplified the TCR beta CDR3 regions from RNA transcripts. The HTBI primer set served for first-round RT-PCR of the TCR CDR3. TCRdb used MiXCR to reprocess the multiplex PCR reads, holding one entry per CDR3 protein. The sample lists about 270,000 distinct CDR3 sequences, about 20% seen once, with approximately 60% in the top ten. Input material: blood. These receptors originate from a man between 25 and 39 years old with Graves' ophthalmopathy.

There are a few counts of this clonotype. CDR3 sequence: CASKPPKGKREQFF. The CDR3 coding sequence is TGTGCCAGCAAACCCCCCAAGGGGAAGCGTGAGCAGTTCTTC. The chain carries TRBV28 and TRBJ2-1; the D gene is possibly TRBD1 (5 bases). Trimming removed 7 bases at V and 9 bases at J, with 19 bases between. The CDR3 spans 14 residues. Looked up from germline, CDR1 is MDHEN and CDR2 is SYDVKM. Full variable domain (rest looked up from reference TRBV28 and TRBJ2-1): DVKVTQSSRYLVKRTGEKVFLECVQDMDHENMFWYRQDPGLGLRLIYFSYDVKMKEKGDIPEGYSVSREKKERFSLILESASTNQTSMYLCASKPPKGKREQFFGPGTRLTVL.

This clonotype occurred a few times. This sequence joins TRBV5-1 and TRBJ2-5; 7 bases line up with TRBD1. Trimming cost V 2 bases and J 5 bases; bases outside gene matches: 6. This CDR3 is 14 amino acids long. CDR1 SGHRS and CDR2 YFSETQ come from the germline V gene. This chain's CDR3 is CASSLTGVAETQYF. For the CDR3, the DNA is TGCGCCAGCAGCTTAACAGGGGTTGCGGAGACCCAGTACTTC. The whole variable domain, filled in from reference TRBV5-1 and TRBJ2-5, reads KAGVTQTPRYLIKTRGQQVTLSCSPISGHRSVSWYQQTPGQGLQFLFEYFSETQRNKGNFPGRFSGRQFSNSRSEMNVSTLELGDSALYLCASSLTGVAETQYFGPGTRLLVL.

This clonotype was picked up a small number of times. The chain combines TRBV9 with TRBJ1-5; no reliable D call. The CDR3 covers 13 residues. V was pared by 0 bases and J by 7 bases, with 8 bases between. The germline V gene encodes CDR1 SGDLS and CDR2 YYNGEE. The CDR3, as DNA: TGTGCCAGCAGCGTAGAGCTGGTCCAGCCCCAGCATTTT. Translation gives CASSVELVQPQHF.

As to this clonotype: A junction end diverges from the germline sequence, so it may reflect a read error. The rearrangement joins TRBV11-2 to TRBJ1-2; 9 bases match TRBD1. The CDR3 has 16 amino acids. Germline V gene lookup returns CDR1 SGHAT and CDR2 FQNNGV. The CDR3 loop is CASSPHPGTGNYGYAF. The DNA of the CDR3 is TGTGCCAGCAGCCCACACCCCGGGACAGGGAACTATGGCTACGCCTTC.

The chain recombines TRBV30 with TRBJ2-4; D may correspond to TRBD1 or TRBD2 (5 bases each). CDR1 and CDR2 from the germline V gene are GTSNPN and SVGIG (reference sequence). There are 13 residues in the CDR3. V gave up 3 bases and J gave up 5 bases, with 11 bases separating them. The CDR3 nucleotides read TGTGCCTGGAGGGGGGTTACAGAAAACATTCAGTACTTC. This gives the protein CAWRGVTENIQYF.

This chain connects TRBV4-1 to TRBJ2-7; the D gene is possibly TRBD1 (6 bases). The CDR3 loop spans 16 amino acids. CDR1 is MGHRA, CDR2 YSYEKL, per germline. V lost 0 bases to trimming and J lost 2 bases, with 14 bases between them. CDR3 loop: CASSQEGVGTPYEQYF. The CDR3 region has the DNA TGCGCCAGCAGCCAAGAAGGGGTGGGGACACCCTACGAGCAGTACTTC.

As regards this clonotype: A much larger clone lies a single base off, so this may be a read error. The CDR3, as DNA: TGTGCCAGCAGCTCCCAATGGGTAGCGGGAACCGAGCAGTACTTC. Translated: CASSSQWVAGTEQYF. The V gene is TRBV7-2, the J gene TRBJ2-7, with 8 bases lining up with TRBD2. The CDR3 has 15 residues. Unmatched junction bases numbered 11, after V lost 4 bases and J lost 6 bases. Germline loops: CDR1 SGHTA, CDR2 FQGNSA.